The source of this T cell receptor beta chain is a study of post-analysis software for immune sequencing data. Across the study: Recorded disease courses covered relapsing-remitting, secondary progressive and progressive-relapsing multiple sclerosis. Some patients had no subtype annotation.

Study findings and constraints: Versus controls, multiple sclerosis patients showed significantly lower diversity (normalized Chao1). F measure grouped same-batch samples tightly together. With TRBV5-6, TRBV5-1 and TRBV20-1 included, about five TRBV segments were more frequent in patients than in controls.

Germline CDR1 and CDR2: KGHDR and SFDVKD. This CDR3 is built from 13 residues. Concerning this clonotype: Antigen unknown. The germline gene is not matched at one end of the junction; a read error may be the cause.

Incorporated into the TCR beta cDNA libraries were unique molecular identifiers, which served to reduce PCR and sequencing biases. TCRdb itself ran the PCR reads through MiXCR, one entry per CDR3 protein. The repertoire has about 800,000 distinct CDR3 sequences, around 27% of them found once; the top ten carry 0.5% to 0.6%. The sequenced sample consisted of blood. This chain connects TRBV24-1 to TRBJ2-7; no reliable D call. The sequence came from a girl between 5 and 17 years old with multiple sclerosis. The CDR3 is CTTSRTGPNEQYF. CDR3 coding DNA: TGTACCACCAGCCGGACGGGCCCCAACGAGCAGTACTTC.